This TCR beta chain was captured in a study of blood T cell repertoires in COVID-19 (dated by TCRdb to 2020 to 2022). Study-level background: The collaborator samples originated in the United States, Italy and Spain and spanned the acute and convalescent phases of COVID-19. The prospective study material was composed of cDNA or gDNA derived from T cells, B-cell-depleted T cells, or PBMCs. Subjects who had been exposed to COVID-19, were actively infected with it, or had recovered from it provided the deeply sampled blood TCRbeta repertoires that made up the dataset. The repertoires were made available in a free public database intended to serve as a resource for research on the immune response to SARS-CoV-2. Samples came from the ongoing ImmuneRACE study (first 160 participants) plus 1,254 subjects from 6 global collaborators. The sample metadata nearly always contained a de-identified subject ID, COVID-19 status, age in years and sex. Where available, HLA class I and class II types were obtained from metadata supplied by the sample provider rather than from assay-based typing. The investigation overall reported the following: The amount of clinical and demographic metadata varied by source and participant and was provided uncurated.

The germline V gene supplies CDR1 KGHSH and CDR2 LQKENI. The V end loses 3 bases and the J end loses 0 bases, and a stretch of 24 bases separates them. There are 21 amino acids in the CDR3, from cysteine to phenylalanine inclusive. Left in the record is the CDR3 DNA by itself, 63 bases read in frame from the first base. The immunoSEQ Assay, a bias-controlled multiplex PCR, was used to amplify TCRbeta CDR3 regions from genomic DNA. The paper's processing steps were these. Within the assay, amplification of reference gene primers was used to estimate how many nucleated cells each sample contained. Sequence reads were collapsed and filtered to measure the absolute abundance of every unique TCRbeta CDR3 rearrangement. For each sample, productive Simpson clonality was calculated as the square root of Simpson's diversity index across productive rearrangements. TCRdb took over this immuneACCESS table, retaining in-frame rearrangements with V and J assigned. Such tables are incomplete; in checked studies, under half of the missing clones stem from an unresolved V gene, and the remainder is unexplained. V and J calls and clone size come straight from that table; D and trimming were deduced from the DNA. This sample lists 300,000 to 400,000 clones; 88% were detected once. Together, the top ten hold more than 0.95% of the sample.

This clone has just one count. There is no known antigen for this receptor. One base away there is no much larger clone; base qualities are not given. Enrolling through a virtual design, the prospective study's participants ranged in age from about 18 to 89 years and lived across roughly 23 United States geographic areas. In the prospective study, participants were assigned to cohorts based on the clinical history participants reported in a screening survey and a study questionnaire. ImmuneRACE Cohort 3 recovered participants were defined by two consecutive negative NP/OP PCR tests, healthcare professional clearance, or symptom resolution. Mobile phlebotomists in the prospective study collected whole blood, serum and a nasopharyngeal or oropharyngeal swab from every participant. Prospective study participants could optionally give additional blood draws and questionnaires over an approximately two-month period. Before DNA extraction, blood samples from the prospective study were shipped at room temperature or frozen.

The chain is made from TRBV18 and TRBJ1-6; the D gene is perhaps TRBD1, from 5 matching bases. Sequenced input: PBMCs or T cells enriched from blood (not recorded which). This clonotype was obtained from a woman aged 18-30 years who had recovered from COVID-19. The DNA sequence is TGTGCCAGCTCACCCCGACAGTTCGCTACCCGAGAGAGCTCCTATAATTCACCCCTCCACTTT. This codes for CASSPRQFATRESSYNSPLHF.